This T cell receptor (beta chain) was observed in a study of STAT5B mutations in CD4+ large granular lymphocyte leukemia. Overall study context: Among healthy controls, a particular HLA allele went with more CDR3 'QG' motifs.

The data were produced by immunoSEQ multiplex PCR, yet TCRdb's version contains in-frame clones alone and is incomplete. Of 30,000 to 40,000 clones in the sample, about 87% are singletons; the top ten hold about 0.92%. The CDR3 length is 14 residues. Germline trimming cut 3 bases from V and 6 bases from J; bases unmatched to any gene: 4. Germline assignment: CDR1 SGDLS and CDR2 YYNGEE. Note on this clone: Its cognate antigen is unknown.

Notes on the study in general: 8/27 top patient clones versus 2/35 control clones were TRBV06-family. CD4-sorted patient repertoires seemed more clonal than healthy CD4+ repertoires.

Sequenced material: CD4+ T cells from blood buffy coats. The chain carries TRBV9 and TRBJ2-4, with TRBD1 matching over 9 bases. This receptor was taken from a human donor in good health. CDR3 sequence reads: CASSEGTGLNIQYF. For the CDR3, the DNA is TGTGCCAGCAGCGAGGGGACAGGGCTAAACATTCAGTACTTC.